This T cell receptor beta chain was sequenced for a study of regulatory T cells in long-lasting Graves disease. Points from the study as a whole: Sample size, which was small, may have reduced accuracy. Newly diagnosed patients had higher TCR diversity than persistent Graves' patients did.

V shed 4 bases and J 2 bases; nucleotides not matched to a gene: 4. The length of the CDR3 is 13 residues. CDR1 and CDR2 (germline): DFQATT, SNEGSKA (reference sequence). This clonotype has only a few counts. Its antigen remains unidentified. The sample's time point: persistent/refractory GD, antithyroid drugs over 5 years with positive TRAb. Isolated PBMC RNA provided the starting material for the TCR library. With iRepertoire HTBI primers and Arm-PCR of CDR3 regions, TCR beta libraries were built. TCRdb called the multiplex PCR reads again in MiXCR, with one record for every CDR3 protein. The data show some 430,000 distinct CDR3 sequences, around a fifth seen once.

The sample consisted of peripheral blood mononuclear cells (PBMCs), taken when the disease was refractory, from a patient treated with antithyroid drugs. The receptor's source is a female donor with Graves disease. The chain employs TRBV20-1 and TRBJ1-1; 7 nucleotides agree with TRBD1. The CDR3 is CSATGTENTEAFF. In DNA form, the CDR3 reads TGCAGTGCTACGGGGACAGAAAACACTGAAGCTTTCTTT.